This T cell receptor beta chain was identified in a study of T-cell memory formation after mild COVID-19. The study, taken as a whole, reports: Whether second-wave clones peaking at day 37 were SARS-CoV-2 specific went unconfirmed.

The CDR3 sequence is 15 residues long. Trimming left V 7 bases short and J 1 base short, with 14 bases between. The authors produced TCR alpha and TCR beta cDNA libraries with sample barcodes and UMIs by 5'RACE using constant-segment primers. TCRdb passed the 5' RACE reads through MiXCR, listing each CDR3 protein once. The table lists about 430,000 distinct CDR3 sequences, about 24% of them singletons. Of note for this clonotype: The antigen remains unidentified.

Sequenced sample: PBMCs or a T cell subset sorted from them (not recorded which). The source is an adult woman who had mild COVID-19 (a few samples of this study predate the infection). Cell type and time point are not known. The chain recombines TRBV12-3 or TRBV12-4 with TRBJ1-5; tentatively, D is TRBD1 (6 bases). CDR3 nucleotide sequence: TGTGCCAGCACCAATAGAGGGGGGAGCAATCAGCCCCAGCATTTT. Its translation: CASTNRGGSNQPQHF.